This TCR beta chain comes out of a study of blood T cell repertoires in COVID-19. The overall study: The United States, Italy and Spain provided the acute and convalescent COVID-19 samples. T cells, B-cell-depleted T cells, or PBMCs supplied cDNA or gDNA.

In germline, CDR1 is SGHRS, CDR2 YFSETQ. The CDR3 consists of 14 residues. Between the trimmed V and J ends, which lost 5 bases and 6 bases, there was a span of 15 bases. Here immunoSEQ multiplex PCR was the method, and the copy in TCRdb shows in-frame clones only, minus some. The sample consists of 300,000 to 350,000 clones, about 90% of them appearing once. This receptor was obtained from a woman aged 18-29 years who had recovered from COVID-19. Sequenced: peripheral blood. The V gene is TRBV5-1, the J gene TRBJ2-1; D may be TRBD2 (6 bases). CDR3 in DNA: TGCGCCAGCAGTCCTCCTAGCGCCGGCAATGAGCAGTTCTTC. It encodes CASSPPSAGNEQFF.